Listed below are T cell receptor beta chains from one sample, sequenced in a study of cytomegalovirus exposure and HLA in healthy donors. The protocol was immunoSEQ multiplex PCR, while the TCRdb copy is restricted to in-frame clones and leaves out a portion. The sample holds 150,000 to 200,000 clones, approximately 81% seen once. The sample consisted of PBMCs. The source is a woman in her 50s in good health and CMV-seronegative. CDR3s include the opening cysteine and the closing phenylalanine or tryptophan. Fields, in order: V gene, J gene, D gene, CDR3 DNA, CDR3 protein. D genes are given only for firm matches.

v_call: TRBV7-3
j_call: TRBJ2-2
d_call: TRBD2
cdr3_nt: TGTGCCAGCAGCTCCAGCGGGGCGAACACCGGGGAGCTGTTTTTT
cdr3_aa: CASSSSGANTGELFF

v_call: TRBV9
j_call: TRBJ1-6
d_call: -
cdr3_nt: TGTGCCAGCAGCGCCCCAGGGGTAAATTCACCCCTCCACTTT
cdr3_aa: CASSAPGVNSPLHF

v_call: TRBV27
j_call: TRBJ2-4
d_call: -
cdr3_nt: TGTGCCAGCAGCCCGAGGGGGTTCGGCAAAAACATTCAGTACTTC
cdr3_aa: CASSPRGFGKNIQYF

v_call: TRBV9
j_call: TRBJ2-1
d_call: -
cdr3_nt: TGTGCCAGCAGCGTAGCTCTGCGGGGCTACAATGAGCAGTTCTTC
cdr3_aa: CASSVALRGYNEQFF

v_call: TRBV14
j_call: TRBJ1-2
d_call: -
cdr3_nt: TGTGCCAGCAGCCAGGATAGGGGTTACGGCTACACCTTC
cdr3_aa: CASSQDRGYGYTF

v_call: TRBV30
j_call: TRBJ2-5
d_call: -
cdr3_nt: TGTGCCTGGAGTGTACTCCGCCAAGAGACCCAGTACTTC
cdr3_aa: CAWSVLRQETQYF

v_call: TRBV5-5
j_call: TRBJ2-4
d_call: -
cdr3_nt: TGTGCCAGCAGCTTCCAGGATCTAGCCAAAAACATTCAGTACTTC
cdr3_aa: CASSFQDLAKNIQYF

v_call: TRBV28
j_call: TRBJ2-2
d_call: -
cdr3_nt: TGTGCCAGCAGGTCTGGGGGGAGGACCGGGGAGCTGTTTTTT
cdr3_aa: CASRSGGRTGELFF

v_call: TRBV6-6
j_call: TRBJ1-1
d_call: TRBD1
cdr3_nt: TGTGCCAGCAGTCCTCCGGGACAGCTGAACACTGAAGCTTTCTTT
cdr3_aa: CASSPPGQLNTEAFF

v_call: TRBV5-6
j_call: TRBJ1-1
d_call: TRBD1
cdr3_nt: TGTGCCAGCAGCCCACTCCGGGACAGGAGCAGCTGGAGGACTGAAGCTTTCTTT
cdr3_aa: CASSPLRDRSSWRTEAFF

v_call: TRBV13
j_call: TRBJ2-2
d_call: TRBD2
cdr3_nt: TGTGCCAGCAGCTTAGTGAGACTAGCGACCGGGGAGCTGTTTTTT
cdr3_aa: CASSLVRLATGELFF